These 20 T cell receptor beta chains share one sample of origin, sequenced in a study of cytomegalovirus exposure and HLA in healthy donors. Primers included in the PCR were 60 Vbeta and 13 Jbeta primers. Profiled with immunoSEQ multiplex PCR; TCRdb holds only in-frame clones, not every one. The table has about 140,000 clones, roughly 80% seen once; the top ten hold around 1%. Sequencing input: PBMCs. These receptors were collected from a man between 18 and 29 years old in good health and CMV-seronegative.

The CDR3 bases are TGTGCCAGCAGCCCCCAGGGAGGGGACTATGGCTACACCTTC. Translating gives CASSPQGGDYGYTF. This chain joins TRBV7-2 and TRBJ1-2; tentative D call: TRBD1 (5 bases). This CDR3 has 14 amino acids. Per germline, CDR1 SGHTA and CDR2 FQGNSA. V lost 5 bases, J lost 3 bases, and 13 bases lay in between.

This clone was picked up a small number of times. The gene calls are TRBV5-1 and TRBJ1-2; 7 positions agree with TRBD1. The V gene end was trimmed by 0 bases and the J gene end by 6 bases; junction bases not matched to a gene: 2. This CDR3 region has 13 residues. Germline CDR1 is SGHRS and CDR2 is YFSETQ. The CDR3 DNA follows: TGCGCCAGCAGCTTGGGACAGGGTGATGGCTACACCTTC. It codes for CASSLGQGDGYTF.

The chain uses TRBV30 and TRBJ2-7; D may be TRBD1 (5 bases). Trimming took 2 bases from V and 6 from J, leaving 17 bases between them. CDR1 GTSNPN and CDR2 SVGIG come from the germline V gene (reference sequence). The CDR3 totals 14 residues. The CDR3 sequence is CAWSRWGLSGEQYF. CDR3 DNA sequence: TGTGCCTGGAGTAGGTGGGGCCTCTCAGGCGAGCAGTACTTC.

Only a few counts were recorded for this clone. V is TRBV27 and J is TRBJ1-2; 7 bases match TRBD1. CDR3 length equals 16 residues. V shed 4 bases, J shed 3 bases, and the junction held 11 bases outside the gene matches. Germline lookup yields CDR1 MNHEY and CDR2 SMNVEV (reference sequence). This CDR3 is CASSSADRVQYYGYTF. CDR3 nucleotide sequence: TGTGCCAGCAGTTCCGCAGACAGGGTACAATACTATGGCTACACCTTC.

This clone is a singleton in its sample. The chain combines TRBV2 with TRBJ2-5; D unclear. Deletions cut 5 bases from V and 4 bases from J, with 14 bases between. Germline lookup yields CDR1 SNHLY and CDR2 FYNNEI. CDR3 length equals 14 residues. The CDR3 here is CASSPRESGETQYF. Here the CDR3 DNA reads TGTGCCAGCAGTCCCCGAGAGTCGGGAGAGACCCAGTACTTC.

The chain joins TRBV18 to TRBJ1-2, with TRBD1 matching over 7 bases. The junction had 5 bases not matched to a gene; V was cut back by 6 bases and J by 4 bases. The CDR3 covers 13 residues. Per germline, CDR1 KGHSH and CDR2 LQKENI. The CDR3 sequence is CASSFGTAYGYTF. CDR3 coding DNA: TGTGCCAGCTCCTTCGGGACAGCCTATGGCTACACCTTC.

The rearrangement links TRBV30 to TRBJ1-1; D not resolved. The germline V gene has CDR1 GTSNPN and CDR2 SVGIG (reference sequence). The CDR3 has 13 amino acids. Trimming removed 2 bases at V and 3 bases at J, with 10 bases between. The CDR3 reads CAWSIGSYTEAFF. In nucleotides, the CDR3 is TGTGCCTGGAGTATAGGGAGTTACACTGAAGCTTTCTTT.

V gene TRBV6-5 combines with J gene TRBJ2-7, with D possibly matching TRBD1 (6 bases). From germline, CDR1 is MNHEY and CDR2 SVGAGI. The ends were cut back, 10 bases at V and 2 bases at J, with 21 bases in the middle. This CDR3 is 15 amino acids long. CDR3 amino acids: CATRLQGKATYEQYF. CDR3 nucleotides: TGTGCCACCCGACTACAGGGTAAAGCGACCTACGAGCAGTACTTC.

The chain has TRBV6-5 and TRBJ2-7; 9 bases fit TRBD1. The CDR3 contains 16 residues. The V and J ends lost 2 bases and 6 bases, in that order; junction bases with no gene match: 11. Germline lookup yields CDR1 MNHEY and CDR2 SVGAGI. The CDR3 DNA reads TGTGCCAGCAGTTACCGGCCGGGACAGGGTCCCTCCGAGCAGTACTTC. As protein: CASSYRPGQGPSEQYF.

In DNA, the CDR3 is TGTGCCAGCAGCTTAAGGGGGCTGGAAGGCTACACCTTC. Translation gives CASSLRGLEGYTF. The chain has TRBV7-2 and TRBJ1-2; 7 positions match TRBD1. The germline V gene encodes CDR1 SGHTA and CDR2 FQGNSA. CDR3 length: 13 amino acids. V dropped 2 bases and J dropped 8; count of bases not matched to a gene: 5.

The rearrangement uses TRBV25-1 and TRBJ1-4; 8 bases align to TRBD1. Unmatched junction bases numbered 14, after V lost 5 bases and J lost 9 bases. There are 16 residues in the CDR3. Germline lookup yields CDR1 MGHDK and CDR2 SYGVNS. The CDR3 reads CASSNELGQAVKKLFF. The DNA for the CDR3 is TGTGCCAGCAGTAACGAATTGGGACAGGCCGTGAAAAAACTGTTTTTT. The variable domain in full, with the rest retrieved from reference TRBV25-1 and TRBJ1-4, is EADIYQTPRYLVIGTGKKITLECSQTMGHDKMYWYQQDPGMELHLIHYSYGVNSTEKGDLSSESTVSRIRTEHFPLTLESARPSHTSQYLCASSNELGQAVKKLFFGSGTQLSVL.

The genes are TRBV7-9 and TRBJ1-1, with D unclear. Trimming pared 0 bases from V and 5 bases from J, leaving 7 bases between. CDR3 length: 13 amino acids. The germline V gene encodes CDR1 SEHNR and CDR2 FQNEAQ (reference sequence). The CDR3 DNA reads TGTGCCAGCAGCTTAGCGTCCGGGACTGAAGCTTTCTTT. Translating it yields CASSLASGTEAFF.

The chain has TRBV12-5 and TRBJ1-5; maybe TRBD1 (6 bases). V was shortened by 1 base and J by 9 bases, with 22 bases between the two germline ends. Germline CDR1 and CDR2: LGHNT and FRNRAP. The CDR3 loop spans 17 amino acids. This chain's CDR3 is CASGLDRAGGSIMPQHF. The CDR3 bases are TGTGCTAGTGGTTTGGACAGGGCGGGTGGTAGTATAATGCCCCAGCATTTT. Complete variable domain (other parts from reference TRBV12-5 and TRBJ1-5): DARVTQTPRHKVTEMGQEVTMRCQPILGHNTVFWYRQTMMQGLELLAYFRNRAPLDDSGMPKDRFSAEMPDATLATLKIQPSEPRDSAVYFCASGLDRAGGSIMPQHFGDGTRLSIL.

The genes are TRBV4-2 and TRBJ1-2, with 11 bases matching TRBD1. After removal of 0 bases from V and 4 bases from J, the junction contained 7 bases not matched to a gene. This CDR3 spans 17 amino acids. The germline CDR1 and CDR2 sequences are LGHNA and YNFKEQ. CDR3 protein: CASSQDRPGQGGYGYTF. The CDR3 nucleotides are TGTGCCAGCAGCCAAGACCGCCCGGGACAGGGGGGCTATGGCTACACCTTC.

The chain has TRBV7-8 and TRBJ1-4; 7 bases fit TRBD1. The CDR3 has 15 amino acids. Germline V gene sequence: CDR1 SGHVS, CDR2 FQNEAQ. J was trimmed by 2 bases and V by 5 bases; bases with no gene match: 5. The CDR3 DNA reads TGTGCCAGCAGCGTGCCAGGGGGGACTAATGAAAAACTGTTTTTT. This codes for CASSVPGGTNEKLFF.

The chain combines TRBV5-6 with TRBJ1-1; TRBD1 aligns across 7 bases. Per germline, CDR1 SGHDT and CDR2 YYEEEE. J gave up 0 bases and V 4 bases, and 6 bases lay outside the gene matches. CDR3 size: 15 residues. The CDR3 nucleotides read TGTGCCAGCAGCGGCCGGGACAGCTTGAACACTGAAGCTTTCTTT. Its protein is CASSGRDSLNTEAFF.

The chain has TRBV5-6 and TRBJ1-4, with 8 nucleotides matching TRBD1. Germline values: CDR1 SGHDT, CDR2 YYEEEE. V trimming: 4 bases; J trimming: 7 bases; junction bases outside the gene matches: 9. The CDR3 is 15 amino acids. CDR3 protein: CASSGRGPVAEKLFF. CDR3 in DNA: TGTGCCAGCAGCGGCAGGGGGCCGGTCGCTGAAAAACTGTTTTTT.

This sequence joins TRBV5-4 and TRBJ2-5; TRBD1 is a possible D gene (6 bases). There are 13 residues in the CDR3. The V end lost 4 bases, the J end lost 2 bases, and 9 bases lay between the germline ends. The germline CDR1 and CDR2 sequences are SGHNT and YYREEE (reference sequence). The CDR3 protein is CASSPDRQETQYF. Here the CDR3 DNA reads TGTGCCAGCAGCCCCGACAGGCAAGAGACCCAGTACTTC. Full variable domain (outside the CDR3, taken from reference TRBV5-4 and TRBJ2-5): ETGVTQSPTHLIKTRGQQVTLRCSSQSGHNTVSWYQQALGQGPQFIFQYYREEENGRGNFPPRFSGLQFPNYSSELNVNALELDDSALYLCASSPDRQETQYFGPGTRLLVL.

This clone occurred once. The chain carries TRBV2 and TRBJ1-6; D call uncertain. Trimming removed 8 bases from V and 4 bases from J, with 12 bases in between. CDR1 is SNHLY, CDR2 FYNNEI, per germline. The CDR3 extends over 14 amino acids. The chain's CDR3 is CASSKQKYNSPLHF. As DNA, the CDR3 is TGTGCCAGCTCGAAACAGAAATATAATTCACCCCTCCACTTT.

This chain joins TRBV25-1 and TRBJ1-6; no clear D gene. V shed 6 bases and J shed 8 bases, with 11 bases lying between them. The CDR3 has 13 residues. Per germline, CDR1 MGHDK and CDR2 SYGVNS. The CDR3 spells CASRPFEDSPLHF. In DNA, the CDR3 is TGTGCCAGCAGACCCTTCGAGGATTCACCCCTCCACTTT. The full variable domain, in which reference TRBV25-1 and TRBJ1-6 provide the parts outside the CDR3, is EADIYQTPRYLVIGTGKKITLECSQTMGHDKMYWYQQDPGMELHLIHYSYGVNSTEKGDLSSESTVSRIRTEHFPLTLESARPSHTSQYLCASRPFEDSPLHFGNGTRLTVT.